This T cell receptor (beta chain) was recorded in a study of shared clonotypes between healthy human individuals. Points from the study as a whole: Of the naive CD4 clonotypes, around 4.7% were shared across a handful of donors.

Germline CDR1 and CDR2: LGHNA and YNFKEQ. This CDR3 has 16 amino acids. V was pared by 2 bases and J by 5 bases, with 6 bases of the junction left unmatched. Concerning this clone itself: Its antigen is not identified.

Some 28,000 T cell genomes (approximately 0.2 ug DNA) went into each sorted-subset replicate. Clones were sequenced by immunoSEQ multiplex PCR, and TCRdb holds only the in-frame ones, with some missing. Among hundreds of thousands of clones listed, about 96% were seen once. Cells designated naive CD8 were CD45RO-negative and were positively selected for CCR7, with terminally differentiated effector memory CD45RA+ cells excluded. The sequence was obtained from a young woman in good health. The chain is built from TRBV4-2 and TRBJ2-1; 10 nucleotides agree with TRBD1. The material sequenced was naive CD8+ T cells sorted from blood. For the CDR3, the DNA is TGTGCCAGCAGCCAATATGGGACAGGGGAGGACAATGAGCAGTTCTTC. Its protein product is CASSQYGTGEDNEQFF.